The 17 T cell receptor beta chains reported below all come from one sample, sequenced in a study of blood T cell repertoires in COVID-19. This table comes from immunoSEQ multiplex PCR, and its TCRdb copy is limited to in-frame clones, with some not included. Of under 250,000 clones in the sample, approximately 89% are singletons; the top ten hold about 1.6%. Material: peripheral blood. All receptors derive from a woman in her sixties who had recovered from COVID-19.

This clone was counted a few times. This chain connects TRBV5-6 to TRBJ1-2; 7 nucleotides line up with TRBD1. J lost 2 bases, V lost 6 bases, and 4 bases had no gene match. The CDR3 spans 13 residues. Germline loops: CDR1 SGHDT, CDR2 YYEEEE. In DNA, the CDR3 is TGTGCCAGCATTGCACAGGGGAACTATGGCTACACCTTC. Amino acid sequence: CASIAQGNYGYTF.

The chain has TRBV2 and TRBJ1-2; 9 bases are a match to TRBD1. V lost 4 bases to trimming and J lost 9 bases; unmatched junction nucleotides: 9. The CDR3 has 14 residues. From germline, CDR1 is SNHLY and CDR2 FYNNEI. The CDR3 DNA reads TGTGCCAGCAGTGCCCTCCCGGGACAGGGAAGCTACACCTTC. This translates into CASSALPGQGSYTF.

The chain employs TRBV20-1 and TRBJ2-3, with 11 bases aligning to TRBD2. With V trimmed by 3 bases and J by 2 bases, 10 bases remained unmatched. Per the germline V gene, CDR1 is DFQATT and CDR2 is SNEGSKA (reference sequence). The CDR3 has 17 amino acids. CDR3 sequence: CSASVLAGGLATDTQYF. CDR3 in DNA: TGCAGTGCTAGTGTTCTAGCGGGGGGCTTGGCCACAGATACGCAGTATTTT.

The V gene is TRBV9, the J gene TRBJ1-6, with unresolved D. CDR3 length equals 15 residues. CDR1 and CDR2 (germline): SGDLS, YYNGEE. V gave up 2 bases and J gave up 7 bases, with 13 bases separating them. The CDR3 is CASSVSGVWNSPLHF. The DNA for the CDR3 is TGTGCCAGCAGCGTGAGCGGGGTTTGGAATTCACCCCTCCACTTT.

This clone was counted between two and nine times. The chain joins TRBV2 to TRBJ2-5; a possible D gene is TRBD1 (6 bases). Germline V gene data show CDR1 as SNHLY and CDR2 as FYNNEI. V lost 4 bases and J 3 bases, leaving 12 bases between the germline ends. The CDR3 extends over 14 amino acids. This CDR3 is CASSVNRDEETQYF. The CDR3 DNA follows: TGTGCCAGCAGTGTTAACAGGGATGAAGAGACCCAGTACTTC.

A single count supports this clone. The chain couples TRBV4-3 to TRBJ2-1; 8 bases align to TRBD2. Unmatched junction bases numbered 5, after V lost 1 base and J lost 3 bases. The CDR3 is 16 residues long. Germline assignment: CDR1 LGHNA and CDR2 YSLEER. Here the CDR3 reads CASSQVAGGVYNEQFF. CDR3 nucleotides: TGCGCCAGCAGCCAAGTGGCGGGGGGCGTCTACAATGAGCAGTTCTTC.

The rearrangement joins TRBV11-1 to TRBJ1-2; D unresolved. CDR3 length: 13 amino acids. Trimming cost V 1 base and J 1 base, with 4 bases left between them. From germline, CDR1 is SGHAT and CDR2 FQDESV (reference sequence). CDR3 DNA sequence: TGTGCCAGCAGCTTAGGGCATAACTATGGCTACACCTTC. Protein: CASSLGHNYGYTF.

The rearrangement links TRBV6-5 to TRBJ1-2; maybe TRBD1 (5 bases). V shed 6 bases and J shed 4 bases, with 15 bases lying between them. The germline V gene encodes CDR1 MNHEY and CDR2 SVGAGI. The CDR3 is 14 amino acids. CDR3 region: CASRGLPGSYGYTF. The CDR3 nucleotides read TGTGCCAGCAGGGGACTCCCCGGTAGCTATGGCTACACCTTC.

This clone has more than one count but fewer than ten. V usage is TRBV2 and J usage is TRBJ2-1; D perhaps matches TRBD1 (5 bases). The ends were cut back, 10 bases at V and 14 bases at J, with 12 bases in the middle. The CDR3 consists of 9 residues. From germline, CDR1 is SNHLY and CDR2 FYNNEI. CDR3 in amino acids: CAIRQNEFF. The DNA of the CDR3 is TGTGCCATTAGACAGAATGAGTTCTTC.

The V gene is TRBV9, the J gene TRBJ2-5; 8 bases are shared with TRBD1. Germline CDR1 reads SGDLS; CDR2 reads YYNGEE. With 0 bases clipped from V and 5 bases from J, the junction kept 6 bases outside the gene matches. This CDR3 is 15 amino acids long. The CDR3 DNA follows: TGTGCCAGCAGCGTAGGACCGGGACAGGTGGAGACCCAGTACTTC. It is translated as CASSVGPGQVETQYF.

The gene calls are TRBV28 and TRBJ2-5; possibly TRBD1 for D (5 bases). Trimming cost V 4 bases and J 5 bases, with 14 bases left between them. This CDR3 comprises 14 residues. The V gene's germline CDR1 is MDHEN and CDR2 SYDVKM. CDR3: CASSSLGVRETQYF. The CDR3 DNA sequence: TGTGCCAGCAGTTCCCTAGGGGTCAGGGAGACCCAGTACTTC.

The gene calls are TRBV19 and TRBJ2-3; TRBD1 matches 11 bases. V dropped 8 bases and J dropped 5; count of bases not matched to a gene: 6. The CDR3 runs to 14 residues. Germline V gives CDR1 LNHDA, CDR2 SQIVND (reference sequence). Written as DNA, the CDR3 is TGTGCCAGTTCGGACAGGGGGCAAGAAGATACGCAGTATTTT. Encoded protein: CASSDRGQEDTQYF.

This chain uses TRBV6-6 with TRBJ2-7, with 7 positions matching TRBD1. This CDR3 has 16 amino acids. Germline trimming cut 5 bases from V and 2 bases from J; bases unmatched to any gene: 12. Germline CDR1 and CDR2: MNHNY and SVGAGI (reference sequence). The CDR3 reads CASSTPQSGQTYEQYF. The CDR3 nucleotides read TGTGCCAGCAGTACTCCCCAATCGGGACAGACCTACGAGCAGTACTTC.

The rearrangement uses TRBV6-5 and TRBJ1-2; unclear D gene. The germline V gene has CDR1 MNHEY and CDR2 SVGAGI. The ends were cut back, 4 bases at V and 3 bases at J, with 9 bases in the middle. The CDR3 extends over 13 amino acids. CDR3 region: CASSFTADYGYTF. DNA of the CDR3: TGTGCCAGCAGTTTTACAGCAGACTATGGCTACACCTTC.

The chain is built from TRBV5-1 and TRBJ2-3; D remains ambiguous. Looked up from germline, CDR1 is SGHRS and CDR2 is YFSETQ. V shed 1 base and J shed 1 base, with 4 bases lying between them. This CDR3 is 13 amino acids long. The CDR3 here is CASSLTGTDTQYF. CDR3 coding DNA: TGCGCCAGCAGCTTGACTGGCACAGATACGCAGTATTTT.

CDR3 nucleotides: TGTGCCAGTAGCGCGGGACAGATCTACGAGCAGTACTTC. It yields the protein CASSAGQIYEQYF. This chain connects TRBV19 to TRBJ2-7, with a possible D match to TRBD1 (7 bases). The CDR3 loop spans 13 amino acids. V was pared by 6 bases and J by 3 bases, with 12 bases between. Germline V gene sequence: CDR1 LNHDA, CDR2 SQIVND (reference sequence).

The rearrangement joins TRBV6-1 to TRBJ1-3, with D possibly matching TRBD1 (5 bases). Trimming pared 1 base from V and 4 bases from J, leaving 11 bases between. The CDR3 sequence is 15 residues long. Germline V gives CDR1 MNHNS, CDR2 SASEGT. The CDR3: CASSEGWGRGNTIYF. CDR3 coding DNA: TGTGCCAGCAGTGAAGGGTGGGGCCGAGGAAACACCATATATTTT.